This T cell receptor beta chain was sequenced during a study of early T cells in non-severe SARS-CoV-2 infection. Germline CDR1 and CDR2: SGHRS and YFSETQ. The CDR3 totals 15 residues. V dropped 1 base and J dropped 1 base, with 12 bases sitting between them. Unique molecular identifier tags were affixed to discrete cDNA molecules. TCRdb processed the 5' RACE reads anew with MiXCR; each CDR3 protein has one entry. In the table there are about 55,000 distinct CDR3 sequences, around 12% of which are singletons. Sequenced input: whole blood. This receptor was obtained from an adult who was a healthcare worker with PCR-confirmed SARS-CoV-2 infection or an uninfected control (not recorded which). V gene TRBV5-1 combines with J gene TRBJ2-7; D possibly uses TRBD1 or TRBD2 (7 bases each). The CDR3 DNA reads TGCGCCAGCAGCTTGCGGGGGGACAGTTCCTACGAGCAGTACTTC. Its translation is CASSLRGDSSYEQYF.